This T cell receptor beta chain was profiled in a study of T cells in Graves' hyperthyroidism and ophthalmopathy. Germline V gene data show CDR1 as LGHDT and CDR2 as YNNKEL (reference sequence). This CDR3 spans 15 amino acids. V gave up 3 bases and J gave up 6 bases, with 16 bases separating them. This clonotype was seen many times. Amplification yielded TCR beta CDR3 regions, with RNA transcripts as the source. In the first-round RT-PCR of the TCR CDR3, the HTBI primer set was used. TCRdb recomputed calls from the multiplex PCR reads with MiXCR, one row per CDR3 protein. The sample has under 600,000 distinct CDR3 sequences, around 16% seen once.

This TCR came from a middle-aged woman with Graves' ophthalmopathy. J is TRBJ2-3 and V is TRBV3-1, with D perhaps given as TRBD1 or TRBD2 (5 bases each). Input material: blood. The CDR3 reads CASSQRGTGIDTQYF. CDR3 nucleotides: TGTGCCAGCAGCCAGCGTGGGACGGGGATCGATACGCAGTATTTT.